This T cell receptor (beta chain) emerged from a study of T cell responses to AZD1222 COVID-19 vaccine. Germline CDR1 reads MNHEY; CDR2 reads SVGAGI. The CDR3 sequence is 11 residues long. V was shortened by 8 bases and J by 1 base, with 5 bases between the two germline ends. Regarding the study as a whole: Repertoires in all cases were sampled only once the peak T cell response had passed. CD4 TCRs covered the whole spike, strongest at regions 160-218 and 743-854. Clonal diversity may have been underestimated, and the donors were mostly white British, with more females than males. Rises in breadth and depth of Spike-specific TCRs came after two AZD1222 doses.

Clones were sequenced by immunoSEQ multiplex PCR, and TCRdb holds only the in-frame ones, with some missing. Altogether 6,000 to 6,500 clones are present, 80% to 90% being singletons, with the ten largest covering just over 15%. With respect to this clone: Its antigen is as yet unknown.

The sequencing here drew on peripheral blood, taken 28 days after the second AZD1222 dose. The chain has TRBV6-5 and TRBJ1-2; D is unresolved. This receptor was obtained from an adult who received the AZD1222 COVID-19 vaccine. The CDR3 here is CASAGNYGYTF. Written as DNA, the CDR3 is TGTGCCAGCGCGGGTAACTATGGCTACACCTTC.